These T cell receptor beta chains were read from a single sample in a study of T cells in Graves' hyperthyroidism and ophthalmopathy. TCRdb processed the multiplex PCR reads anew with MiXCR; each CDR3 protein has one entry. The sample comprises approximately 530,000 distinct CDR3 sequences, approximately 15% of which are singletons, and around 19% rests with the top ten. The sequenced sample consisted of blood. The source of these receptors is a woman under 30 with Graves' hyperthyroidism. Both conserved end residues are part of each CDR3. Fields, in order: clone size, J gene, D gene, V gene, CDR3 DNA, CDR3 protein. The D gene is left open where the match is weak. Where a row states a size, it is once, few, many or the class of an expanded clone; other rows omit it.

>-|TRBJ2-7|-|TRBV7-9
TGTGCCAGCAGCCCCACTACATCCTACGAGCAGTACTTC
CASSPTTSYEQYF
>few|TRBJ1-4|-|TRBV6-1
TGTGCCAGCAGTGTAGAACGGAAGGGTAATGAAAACCTGTTTTTT
CASSVERKGNENLFF
>many|TRBJ2-5|TRBD2|TRBV12-3/TRBV12-4
TGTGCCAGCAGTTCCCTAGCGGGTACCAAGGCGTGGCGAGAGACCCAGTACTTC
CASSSLAGTKAWRETQYF
>few|TRBJ2-1|-|TRBV20-1
TGCAGTGCTGGGCGGGGCGCAGGGGGCAATGAGCAGTTCTTC
CSAGRGAGGNEQFF
>-|TRBJ2-6|TRBD1|TRBV11-2
TGTGCCAGCAGCTTAGCCAGGGACAGTAGCTCTGGGGCCAACGTCCTGACTTTC
CASSLARDSSSGANVLTF
>few|TRBJ2-3|-|TRBV5-1
TGCGCCAGCAGCTCCCAAATCCCTTCCCTCACAGATACGCAGTATTTT
CASSSQIPSLTDTQYF
>many|TRBJ1-1|-|TRBV2
TGTGCCAGCAACGGGAACACTGAAGCTTTCTTT
CASNGNTEAFF
>few|TRBJ2-1|TRBD2|TRBV6-4
TGTGCCAGCAGTGACACACTGACTAGCGGGGTAGATGAGCAGTTCTTC
CASSDTLTSGVDEQFF
>many|TRBJ2-1|-|TRBV7-9
TGTGCCAGCAGCTCCGGGGGTGGCGAGCAGTTCTTC
CASSSGGGEQFF
>-|TRBJ1-2|-|TRBV6-5
TGTGCCAGCAGTTACATCCTGGACGGCCCTATCTATGGCTACACCTTC
CASSYILDGPIYGYTF
>many|TRBJ2-2|-|TRBV7-6
TGTGCCACAAGGGGGGGTGTAGACACCGGGGAGCTGTTTTTT
CATRGGVDTGELFF
>many|TRBJ1-5|-|TRBV12-3/TRBV12-4
TGTGCCAGCAGCCCCTTTTGGTCCCGCTATCAGCCCCAGCATTTT
CASSPFWSRYQPQHF
>many|TRBJ1-1|-|TRBV5-5
TGTGCCAGCGACCACGGACTGGCGAACACTGAAGCTTTCTTT
CASDHGLANTEAFF
>many|TRBJ2-5|TRBD2|TRBV7-9
TGTGCCAGCACCCTCGGGGGGGAGGAAGAGACCCAGTACTTC
CASTLGGEEETQYF
>-|TRBJ1-5|-|TRBV25-1
TGTGCCAGCAGTCCCCCGGGGACCTTGGGTGATCAGCCCCAGCATTTT
CASSPPGTLGDQPQHF
>many|TRBJ2-7|TRBD2|TRBV29-1
TGCAGCGTAGGGACTAGCGGGATTGGTTACGAGCAGTACTTC
CSVGTSGIGYEQYF
>many|TRBJ2-5|TRBD1|TRBV2
TGTGCCAGCAACAAAGGGACAGTTGGTGAGACCCAGTACTTC
CASNKGTVGETQYF
>-|TRBJ1-4|TRBD1|TRBV7-9
TGTGCCAGCAGCACCGACAGGGGTAGTGAAAAACTGTTTTTT
CASSTDRGSEKLFF
>-|TRBJ2-1|TRBD2|TRBV10-3
TGTGCCATCAGTGACTACGATAGCGGGGGGGCGTACAATGAGCAGTTCTTC
CAISDYDSGGAYNEQFF
>-|TRBJ2-7|-|TRBV5-6
TGTGCCAGCAGCTTGGGGCCAGGGTTGTCGGAGCGACCCTACGAGCAGTACTTC
CASSLGPGLSERPYEQYF
>few|TRBJ2-3|-|TRBV9
TGTGCCAGCAGCGTAGTGGCGGAACGCACAGATACGCAGTATTTT
CASSVVAERTDTQYF
>few|TRBJ1-6|-|TRBV12-3/TRBV12-4
TGTGCCGGCAGTTTTGCCGTTTGGCCTAATTCACCCCTCCACTTT
CAGSFAVWPNSPLHF
>-|TRBJ2-1|TRBD2|TRBV10-3
TGTGCCATCAGGAAGCAAGCGGGAGGGCCGGGGAGTGAGCAGTTCTTC
CAIRKQAGGPGSEQFF
>many|TRBJ1-2|-|TRBV6-2/TRBV6-3
TGTGCCAGCAGTTACGTCAAGAACTATGGCTACACCTTC
CASSYVKNYGYTF
>-|TRBJ2-7|-|TRBV4-1
TGCGCCAGCAGCCAAATATTAGCGGTAAATTCCTACGAGCAGTACTTC
CASSQILAVNSYEQYF
>many|TRBJ2-5|-|TRBV6-2/TRBV6-3
TGTGCCAGCAAATGGCGGTGGGGGCCGGGAGAGACCCAGTACTTC
CASKWRWGPGETQYF
>-|TRBJ2-6|-|TRBV11-2
TGTGCCAGCAGAAAACTAACAGGGACTGGGGCCAACGTCCTGACTTTC
CASRKLTGTGANVLTF
>-|TRBJ2-7|-|TRBV6-1
TGTGCCAGCAGGCGATACACGACAGACTACGAGCAGTACTTC
CASRRYTTDYEQYF
>many|TRBJ1-1|TRBD1|TRBV28
TGTGCCAGCAGTTTATGGGATTCGGACAGGGGGGGTACTGAAGCTTTCTTT
CASSLWDSDRGGTEAFF
>-|TRBJ2-1|TRBD2|TRBV20-1
TGCAGTGCTAACTTTTTCGGGACTAGCGGGAGGGCCTCCCACAATGAGCAGTTCTTC
CSANFFGTSGRASHNEQFF
>many|TRBJ1-6|TRBD1|TRBV18
TGTGCCAGCTCACCACACCGACGCACAGGGGAGGTGAATTCACCCCTCCACTTT
CASSPHRRTGEVNSPLHF
>-|TRBJ1-2|-|TRBV5-1
TGCGCCAGCAGCTTGGAAGACGGGAACTATGGCTACACCTTC
CASSLEDGNYGYTF
>few|TRBJ2-4|-|TRBV3-1
TGTGCCAGCAGCCCTGAATCGAGTGGAGGGTACCCCAAAAACATTCAGTACTTC
CASSPESSGGYPKNIQYF
>-|TRBJ2-5|TRBD1|TRBV5-1
TGCGCCAGCAGGATGACAGGGGAGACCCAGTACTTC
CASRMTGETQYF
>-|TRBJ1-3|-|TRBV27
TGTGCCAGCAGTTTCACTTTGGGAAACACCATATATTTT
CASSFTLGNTIYF
>-|TRBJ2-2|TRBD1|TRBV5-1
TGCGCCAGCAGCCAGACCGGGACAGGGACCGGGGAGCTGTTTTTT
CASSQTGTGTGELFF
>few|TRBJ1-3|-|TRBV27
TGTGCCAGCAGTTTATCGGGACACCTTTCTGGAAACACCATATATTTT
CASSLSGHLSGNTIYF
>many|TRBJ2-1|-|TRBV20-1
TGCAGTGCTAGAGATCACCCAGAGACGAATGAGCAGTTCTTC
CSARDHPETNEQFF
>many|TRBJ1-1|-|TRBV11-2
TGTGCCAGCAGCTTGACGATCCTGAACACTGAAGCTTTCTTT
CASSLTILNTEAFF
>-|TRBJ2-7|-|TRBV29-1
TGCAGCGCCGGACAGAGTTCCTACGAGCAGTACTTC
CSAGQSSYEQYF
>many|TRBJ2-5|-|TRBV7-9
TGTGCCAGCAGGATTGGTTCTTTGGGCAGGGCAGAGACCCAGTACTTC
CASRIGSLGRAETQYF
>-|TRBJ2-2|-|TRBV20-1
TGCAGTGCTACCCAGGGTTTGGCCGGGGAGCTGTTTTTT
CSATQGLAGELFF
>many|TRBJ1-1|-|TRBV7-9
TGTGCCAGCAGCCCAGACCCGGGACGGATGAACACTGAAGCTTTCTTT
CASSPDPGRMNTEAFF
>many|TRBJ1-4|-|TRBV12-3/TRBV12-4
TGTGCCAGCAGTTTAGGGGGGACGGGTAATGAAAAACTGTTTTTT
CASSLGGTGNEKLFF
>many|TRBJ2-7|-|TRBV6-1
TGTGCCAGTGGAGGACGGAGCTCCTACGAGCAGTACTTC
CASGGRSSYEQYF
>many|TRBJ2-7|TRBD1|TRBV6-1
TGTGCCAGCAAAGGGACAGGGTGGTACGAGCAGTACTTC
CASKGTGWYEQYF
>-|TRBJ2-7|-|TRBV9
TGTGCCAGCAGCGTCGGACTTCCAGGGGAGAAGTACGAGCAGTACTTC
CASSVGLPGEKYEQYF
>few|TRBJ2-2|-|TRBV3-1
TGTGCCAGCAGCCAGGATGGACTGTACACCGGGGAGCTGTTTTTT
CASSQDGLYTGELFF
>-|TRBJ1-6|TRBD1|TRBV6-2/TRBV6-3
TGTGCCAGCAGTTCGCCCCTGAGGACAGGATATAATTCACCCCTCCACTTT
CASSSPLRTGYNSPLHF
>many|TRBJ1-2|-|TRBV27
TGTGCCAGCAGTTTAGGGCCGGGGAAGTATGGCTACACCTTC
CASSLGPGKYGYTF
>many|TRBJ1-5|-|TRBV6-2/TRBV6-3
TGTGCCAGCAGTTACTCGGTAAGGTCGTTTGGTGAGCCCCAGCATTTT
CASSYSVRSFGEPQHF
>-|TRBJ1-2|-|TRBV12-3/TRBV12-4
TGTGCCAGCACCCACTCACCACCGGGTGGTGGCTACACCTTC
CASTHSPPGGGYTF
>many|TRBJ1-1|-|TRBV7-9
TGTGCCAGCAGCTTAGCGCGGGGGCAAGCGAACACTGAAGCTTTCTTT
CASSLARGQANTEAFF
>many|TRBJ2-3|-|TRBV3-1
TGTGCCAGCAGCCAAATAGATACGCAGTATTTT
CASSQIDTQYF
>-|TRBJ2-7|-|TRBV18
TGTGCCAGCTCACCAGGGACTCGAGGGGTATCCTACGAGCAGTACTTC
CASSPGTRGVSYEQYF
>-|TRBJ1-6|TRBD1|TRBV6-5
TGTGCCAGCAGTTACTCTATGGGACAGGGGGGGACTTCACCCCTCCACTTT
CASSYSMGQGGTSPLHF